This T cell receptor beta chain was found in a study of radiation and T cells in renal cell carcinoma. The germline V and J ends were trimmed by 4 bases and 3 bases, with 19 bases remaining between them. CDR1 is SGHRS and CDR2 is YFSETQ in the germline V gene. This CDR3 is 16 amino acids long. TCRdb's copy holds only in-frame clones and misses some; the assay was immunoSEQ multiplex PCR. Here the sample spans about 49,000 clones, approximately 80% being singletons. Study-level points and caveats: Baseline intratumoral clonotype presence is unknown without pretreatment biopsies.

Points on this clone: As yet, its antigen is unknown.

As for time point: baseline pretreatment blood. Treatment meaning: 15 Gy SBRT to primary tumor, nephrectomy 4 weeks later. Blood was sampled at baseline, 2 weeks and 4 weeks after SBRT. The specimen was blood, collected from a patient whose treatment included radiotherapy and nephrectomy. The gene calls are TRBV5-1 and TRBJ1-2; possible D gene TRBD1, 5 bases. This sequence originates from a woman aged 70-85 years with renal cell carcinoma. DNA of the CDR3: TGCGCCAGCAGCCAACATGTCGACAAGGGACACTATGGCTACACCTTC. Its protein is CASSQHVDKGHYGYTF.